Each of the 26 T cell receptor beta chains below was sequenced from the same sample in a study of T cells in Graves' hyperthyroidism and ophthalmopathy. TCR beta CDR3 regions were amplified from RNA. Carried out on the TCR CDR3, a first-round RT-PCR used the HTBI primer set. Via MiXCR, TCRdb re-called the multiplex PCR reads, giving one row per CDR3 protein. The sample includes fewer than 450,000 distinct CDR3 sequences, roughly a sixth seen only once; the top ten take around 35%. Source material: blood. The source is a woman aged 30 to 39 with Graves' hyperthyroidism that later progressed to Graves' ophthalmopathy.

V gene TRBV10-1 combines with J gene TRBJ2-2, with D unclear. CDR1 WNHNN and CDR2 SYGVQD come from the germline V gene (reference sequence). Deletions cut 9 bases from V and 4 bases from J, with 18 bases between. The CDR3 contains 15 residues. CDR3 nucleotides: TGCGCCAGAGTGGGTGTCTGCCTTGCCACCGGGGAGCTGTTTTTT. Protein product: CARVGVCLATGELFF.

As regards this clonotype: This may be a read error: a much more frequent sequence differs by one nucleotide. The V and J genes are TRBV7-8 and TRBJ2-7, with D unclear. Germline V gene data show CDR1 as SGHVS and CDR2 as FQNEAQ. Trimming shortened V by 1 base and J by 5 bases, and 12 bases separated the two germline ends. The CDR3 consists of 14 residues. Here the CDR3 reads CASSLGNKIHEQYF. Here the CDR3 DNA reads TGTGCCAGCAGCTTAGGAAATAAGATCCACGAGCAGTACTTC.

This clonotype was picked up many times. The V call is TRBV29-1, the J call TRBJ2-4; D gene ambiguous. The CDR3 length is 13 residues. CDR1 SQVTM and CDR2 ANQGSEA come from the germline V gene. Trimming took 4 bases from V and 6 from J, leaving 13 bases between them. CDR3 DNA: TGCAGCGTTGCCCCGTCAGGCGGAAACATTCAGTACTTC. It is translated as CSVAPSGGNIQYF. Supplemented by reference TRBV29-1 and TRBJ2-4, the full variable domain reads SAVISQKPSRDICQRGTSLTIQCQVDSQVTMMFWYRQQPGQSLTLIATANQGSEATYESGFVIDKFPISRPNLTFSTLTVSNMSPEDSSIYLCSVAPSGGNIQYFGAGTRLSVL.

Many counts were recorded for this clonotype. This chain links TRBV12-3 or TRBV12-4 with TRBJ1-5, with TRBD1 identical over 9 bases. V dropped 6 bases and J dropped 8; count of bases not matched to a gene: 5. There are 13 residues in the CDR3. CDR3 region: CASSQDRGKPQHF. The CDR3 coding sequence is TGTGCCAGCAGCCAGGACAGGGGAAAGCCCCAGCATTTT.

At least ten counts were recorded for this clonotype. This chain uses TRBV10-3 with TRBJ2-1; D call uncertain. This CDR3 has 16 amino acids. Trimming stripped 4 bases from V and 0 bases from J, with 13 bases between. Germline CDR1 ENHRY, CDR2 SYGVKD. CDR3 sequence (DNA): TGTGCCATCAGTGGGCCTACTCCTGCCTCCTACAATGAGCAGTTCTTC. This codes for CAISGPTPASYNEQFF.

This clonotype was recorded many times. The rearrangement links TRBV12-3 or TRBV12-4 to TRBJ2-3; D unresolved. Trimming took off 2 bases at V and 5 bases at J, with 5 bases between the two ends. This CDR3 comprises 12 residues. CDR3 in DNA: TGTGCCAGCAGTTTATTCGGAGATACGCAGTATTTT. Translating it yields CASSLFGDTQYF.

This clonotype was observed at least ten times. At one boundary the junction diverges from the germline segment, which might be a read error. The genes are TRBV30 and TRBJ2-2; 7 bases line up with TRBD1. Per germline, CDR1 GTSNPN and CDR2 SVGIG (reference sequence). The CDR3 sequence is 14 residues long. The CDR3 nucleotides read TGTGCCTGGAGTGTACAGGGGAACACCGAGGAGCTGTTTTTT. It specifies CAWSVQGNTEELFF.

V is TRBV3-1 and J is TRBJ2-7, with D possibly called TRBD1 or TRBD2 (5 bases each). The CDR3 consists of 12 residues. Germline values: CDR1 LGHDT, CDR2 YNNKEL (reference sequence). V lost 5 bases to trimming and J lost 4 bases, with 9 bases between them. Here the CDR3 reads CASSSEGYEQYF. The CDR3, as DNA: TGTGCCAGCAGCTCTGAGGGGTACGAGCAGTACTTC.

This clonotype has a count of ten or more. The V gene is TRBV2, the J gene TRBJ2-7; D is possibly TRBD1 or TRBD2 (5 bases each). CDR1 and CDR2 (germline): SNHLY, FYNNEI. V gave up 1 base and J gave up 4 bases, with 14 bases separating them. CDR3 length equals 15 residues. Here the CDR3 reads CASSEVTGPDYEQYF. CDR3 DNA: TGTGCCAGCAGTGAAGTAACGGGACCGGATTACGAGCAGTACTTC.

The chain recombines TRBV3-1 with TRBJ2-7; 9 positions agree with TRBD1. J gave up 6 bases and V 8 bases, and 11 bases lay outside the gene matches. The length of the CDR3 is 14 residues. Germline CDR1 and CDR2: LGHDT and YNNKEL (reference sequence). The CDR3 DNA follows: TGTGCCAGCGGAGGGACAGGGCGGGCAGGCGAGCAGTACTTC. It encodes CASGGTGRAGEQYF.

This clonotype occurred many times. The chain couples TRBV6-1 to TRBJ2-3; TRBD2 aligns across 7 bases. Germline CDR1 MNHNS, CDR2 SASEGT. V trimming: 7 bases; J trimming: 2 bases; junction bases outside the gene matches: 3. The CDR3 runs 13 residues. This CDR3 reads CASTSGVTDTQYF. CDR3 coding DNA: TGTGCCAGCACTAGCGGAGTCACAGATACGCAGTATTTT.

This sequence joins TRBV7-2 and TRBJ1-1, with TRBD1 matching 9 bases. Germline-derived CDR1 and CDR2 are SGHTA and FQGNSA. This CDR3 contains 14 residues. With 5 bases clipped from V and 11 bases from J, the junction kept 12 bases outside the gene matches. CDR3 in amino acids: CASSRKGQGTSAFF. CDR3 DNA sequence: TGTGCCAGCAGCCGAAAAGGACAGGGGACTTCGGCTTTCTTT.

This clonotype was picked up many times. CDR3: CASSLGAGGNEKLFF. The CDR3, as DNA: TGTGCCAGCAGTTTAGGGGCCGGGGGTAATGAAAAACTGTTTTTT. The chain recombines TRBV28 with TRBJ1-4; possible D gene TRBD1, 5 bases. V gave up 2 bases and J gave up 4 bases, with 11 bases separating them. Germline CDR1 reads MDHEN; CDR2 reads SYDVKM. The CDR3 length is 15 residues.

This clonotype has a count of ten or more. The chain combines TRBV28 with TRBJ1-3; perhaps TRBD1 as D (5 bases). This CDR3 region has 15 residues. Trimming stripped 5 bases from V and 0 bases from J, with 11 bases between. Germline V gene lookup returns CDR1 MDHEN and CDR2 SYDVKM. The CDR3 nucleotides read TGTGCCAGCAGTCCCGGGGGGTACTCTGGAAACACCATATATTTT. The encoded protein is CASSPGGYSGNTIYF. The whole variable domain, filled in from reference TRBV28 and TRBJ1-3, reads DVKVTQSSRYLVKRTGEKVFLECVQDMDHENMFWYRQDPGLGLRLIYFSYDVKMKEKGDIPEGYSVSREKKERFSLILESASTNQTSMYLCASSPGGYSGNTIYFGEGSWLTVV.

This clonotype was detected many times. CDR3 DNA: TGTGCCAGCAGCGTAGGACGGGGGAGAGTCACCGGGGAGCTGTTTTTT. It specifies CASSVGRGRVTGELFF. The rearrangement uses TRBV9 and TRBJ2-2, with a possible D match to TRBD2 (6 bases). Germline V lookup: CDR1 SGDLS, CDR2 YYNGEE. The CDR3 extends over 16 amino acids. Between the trimmed V and J ends, which lost 0 bases and 4 bases, there was a span of 13 bases.

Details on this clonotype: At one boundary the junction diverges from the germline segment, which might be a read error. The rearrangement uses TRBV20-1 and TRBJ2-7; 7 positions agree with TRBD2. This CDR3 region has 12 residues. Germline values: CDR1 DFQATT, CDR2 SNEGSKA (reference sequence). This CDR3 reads CSARGGIVEQSF. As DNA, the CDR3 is TGCAGTGCTAGGGGGGGGATCGTCGAGCAGTCCTTC.

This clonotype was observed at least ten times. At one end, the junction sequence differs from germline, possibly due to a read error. The CDR3: CASSSVQGSCNEQFF. CDR3 bases: TGTGCCAGCAGCTCGGTTCAGGGATCCTGCAATGAGCAGTTCTTC. The chain joins TRBV11-2 to TRBJ2-1; the D gene is possibly TRBD1 (5 bases). The CDR3 is 15 residues long. Per the germline V gene, CDR1 is SGHAT and CDR2 is FQNNGV.

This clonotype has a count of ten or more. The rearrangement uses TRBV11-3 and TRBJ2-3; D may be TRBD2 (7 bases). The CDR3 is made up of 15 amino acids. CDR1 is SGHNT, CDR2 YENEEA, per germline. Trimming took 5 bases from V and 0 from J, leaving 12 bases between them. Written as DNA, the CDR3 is TGTGCCAGCAGCCGCGGGGGCTCTAGCACAGATACGCAGTATTTT. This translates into CASSRGGSSTDTQYF. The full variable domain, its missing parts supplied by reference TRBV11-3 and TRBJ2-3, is EAGVVQSPRYKIIEKKQPVAFWCNPISGHNTLYWYLQNLGQGPELLIRYENEEAVDDSQLPKDRFSAERLKGVDSTLKIQPAELGDSAVYLCASSRGGSSTDTQYFGPGTRLTVL.

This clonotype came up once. Written as DNA, the CDR3 is TGTGCCAGCAGCCCGCGAGCAGGACAGGGGGTATACGAGCAGTACTTC. Protein sequence: CASSPRAGQGVYEQYF. V and J are TRBV5-5 and TRBJ2-7; 10 positions agree with TRBD1. This CDR3 is built from 16 residues. With 4 bases clipped from V and 4 bases from J, the junction kept 11 bases outside the gene matches. In germline, CDR1 is SGHKS, CDR2 YYEKEE (reference sequence).

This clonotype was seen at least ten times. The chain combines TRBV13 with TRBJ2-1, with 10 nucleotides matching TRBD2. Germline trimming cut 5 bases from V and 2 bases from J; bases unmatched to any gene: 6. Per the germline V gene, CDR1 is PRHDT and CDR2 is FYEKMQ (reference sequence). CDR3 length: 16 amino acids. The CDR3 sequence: CASSLLGLATYNEQFF. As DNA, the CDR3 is TGTGCCAGCAGCCTGTTGGGACTAGCGACCTACAATGAGCAGTTCTTC.

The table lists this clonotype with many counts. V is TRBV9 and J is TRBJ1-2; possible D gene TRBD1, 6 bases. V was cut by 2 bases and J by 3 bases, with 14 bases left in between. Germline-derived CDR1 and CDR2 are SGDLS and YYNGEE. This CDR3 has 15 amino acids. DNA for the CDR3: TGTGCCAGCAGCGTGTCATCAGGGGCGTACTATGGCTACACCTTC. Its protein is CASSVSSGAYYGYTF.

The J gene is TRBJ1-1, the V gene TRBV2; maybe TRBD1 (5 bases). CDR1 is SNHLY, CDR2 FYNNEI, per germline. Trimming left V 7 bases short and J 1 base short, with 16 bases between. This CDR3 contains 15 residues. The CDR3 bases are TGTGCCAGCACCCAGCCAGACAGACCGAACACTGAAGCTTTCTTT. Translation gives CASTQPDRPNTEAFF.

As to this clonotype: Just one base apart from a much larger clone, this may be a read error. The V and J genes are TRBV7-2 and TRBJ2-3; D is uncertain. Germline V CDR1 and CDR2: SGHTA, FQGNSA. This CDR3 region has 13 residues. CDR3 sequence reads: CVSSLELTDTQYF. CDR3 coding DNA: TGTGTCAGCAGCTTGGAACTTACAGATACGCAGTATTTT.

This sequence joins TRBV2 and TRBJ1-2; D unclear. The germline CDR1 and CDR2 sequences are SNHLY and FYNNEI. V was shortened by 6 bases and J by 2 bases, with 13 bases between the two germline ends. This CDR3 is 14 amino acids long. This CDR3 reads CASSDGPPNYGYTF. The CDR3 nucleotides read TGTGCCAGCAGCGACGGCCCGCCGAACTATGGCTACACCTTC.

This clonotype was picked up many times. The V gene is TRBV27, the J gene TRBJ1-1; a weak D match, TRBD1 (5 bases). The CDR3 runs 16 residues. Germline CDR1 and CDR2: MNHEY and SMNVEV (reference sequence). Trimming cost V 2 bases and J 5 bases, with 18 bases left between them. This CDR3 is CASSLRKGQGWTEAFF. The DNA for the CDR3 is TGTGCCAGCAGTTTAAGAAAGGGTCAGGGATGGACTGAAGCTTTCTTT.

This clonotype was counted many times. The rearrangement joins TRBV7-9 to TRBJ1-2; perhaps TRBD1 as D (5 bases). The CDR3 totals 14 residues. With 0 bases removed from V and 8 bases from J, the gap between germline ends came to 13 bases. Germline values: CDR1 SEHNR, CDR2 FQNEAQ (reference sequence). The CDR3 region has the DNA TGTGCCAGCAGCTTAGCGATGGGACCTCAGGGCTACACCTTC. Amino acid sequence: CASSLAMGPQGYTF.